This T cell receptor (beta chain) comes out of a study of cytomegalovirus exposure and HLA in healthy donors. Overall study: T cells numbering about 179 million yielded more than 100 million unique TCR beta sequences in an earlier analysis.

The PCR contained 60 Vbeta and 13 Jbeta primers. Some clones are missing from TCRdb's copy, which holds only in-frame ones; the method was immunoSEQ multiplex PCR. The sample contains almost 200,000 clones, around 78% of which appear only once. V gave up 6 bases and J gave up 0 bases; unmatched junction bases: 10. This CDR3 is 16 amino acids long. Germline loops: CDR1 SGHRS, CDR2 YFSETQ. This rearrangement joins TRBV5-1 to TRBJ2-3; 7 nucleotides align to TRBD1. The specimen was PBMCs. The clonotype was recovered from a man aged 25-45 years in good health and CMV-seronegative. The CDR3 DNA follows: TGCGCCAGCACCAAACAGGGGACCCTAAGCACAGATACGCAGTATTTT. It specifies CASTKQGTLSTDTQYF.